Presented here are 5 T cell receptor beta chains from one specimen sequenced in a study of blood T cell repertoires in COVID-19 (dated by TCRdb to the early 2020s). Library generation was performed with the immunoSEQ multiplex PCR assay. The table was pulled from immuneACCESS by TCRdb, which kept in-frame rearrangements only. Such tables lose some clones; where checked, under half of the loss comes from unresolved V genes, and the rest has no known cause. This sample is represented by roughly 180,000 clones; roughly 81% of them were singletons. The biggest ten clones account for about 8% of the sample. The sequenced sample consisted of peripheral blood. The source is a man aged 35 to 55 who had recovered from COVID-19.

This chain uses TRBV27 with TRBJ2-6; weak D call: TRBD1 (5 bases). The CDR3 sequence is 15 residues long. Trimming stripped 7 bases from V and 1 base from J, with 11 bases between. Germline values: CDR1 MNHEY, CDR2 SMNVEV (reference sequence). CDR3 amino acids: CASTQGVSGANVLTF. CDR3 DNA sequence: TGTGCCAGCACTCAAGGGGTATCTGGGGCCAACGTCCTGACTTTC. Using reference TRBV27 and TRBJ2-6 for the parts outside the CDR3, the full variable domain is EAQVTQNPRYLITVTGKKLTVTCSQNMNHEYMSWYRQDPGLGLRQIYYSMNVEVTDKGDVPEGYKVSRKEKRNFPLILESPSPNQTSLYFCASTQGVSGANVLTFGAGSRLTVL.

Of note for this clone: Germline and junction disagree at one end, which may indicate a read error. V usage is TRBV5-1 and J usage is TRBJ2-3, with D perhaps matching TRBD2 (5 bases). Per the germline V gene, CDR1 is SGHRS and CDR2 is YFSETQ. The CDR3 is 15 amino acids. CDR3 residues: CASNLGLGSSDTQYF. CDR3 nucleotide sequence: TGCGCCAGCAACTTGGGGTTGGGGAGTTCAGATACGCAGTATTTT.

The chain joins TRBV27 to TRBJ2-7; TRBD1 matches 8 bases. Germline CDR1 and CDR2: MNHEY and SMNVEV (reference sequence). The CDR3 has 13 amino acids. Losses at the gene ends were 6 bases for V and 6 bases for J; bases not matched to a gene: 7. CDR3 region: CASREVDRGEQYF. CDR3 sequence (DNA): TGTGCCAGCAGGGAGGTTGACAGGGGCGAGCAGTACTTC.

The chain couples TRBV11-2 to TRBJ2-1, with 7 bases aligning to TRBD2. V dropped 3 bases and J dropped 8; count of bases not matched to a gene: 7. This CDR3 region has 14 residues. In germline, CDR1 is SGHAT, CDR2 FQNNGV. CDR3 amino acids: CASSFSLANHEQFF. CDR3 coding DNA: TGTGCCAGCAGCTTTTCACTAGCGAACCATGAGCAGTTCTTC.

The V gene is TRBV19, the J gene TRBJ2-7; weak D call: TRBD1 (5 bases). The CDR3 covers 15 residues. V lost 5 bases and J lost 4, with 18 bases in between. Germline CDR1 LNHDA, CDR2 SQIVND (reference sequence). The CDR3 protein is CASSSSTAGLYEQYF. CDR3 coding DNA: TGTGCCAGTAGTTCCTCGACAGCCGGCCTTTACGAGCAGTACTTC.